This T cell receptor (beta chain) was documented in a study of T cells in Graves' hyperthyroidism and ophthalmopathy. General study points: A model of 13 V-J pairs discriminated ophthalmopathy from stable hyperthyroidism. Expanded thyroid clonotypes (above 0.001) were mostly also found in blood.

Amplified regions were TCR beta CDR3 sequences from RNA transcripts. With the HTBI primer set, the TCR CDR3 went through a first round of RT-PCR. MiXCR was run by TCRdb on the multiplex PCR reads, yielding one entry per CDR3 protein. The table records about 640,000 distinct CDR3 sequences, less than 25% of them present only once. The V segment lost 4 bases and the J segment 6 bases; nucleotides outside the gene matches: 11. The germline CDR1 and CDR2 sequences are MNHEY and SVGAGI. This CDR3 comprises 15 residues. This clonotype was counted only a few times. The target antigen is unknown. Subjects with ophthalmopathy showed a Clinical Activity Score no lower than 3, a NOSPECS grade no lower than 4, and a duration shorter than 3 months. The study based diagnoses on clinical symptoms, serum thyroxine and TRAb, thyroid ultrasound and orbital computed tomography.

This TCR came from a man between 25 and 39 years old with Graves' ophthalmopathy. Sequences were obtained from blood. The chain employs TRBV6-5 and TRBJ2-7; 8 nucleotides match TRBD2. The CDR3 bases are TGTGCCAGCAGTTCCCCGGGACTAGGGCTCTTCGAGCAGTACTTC. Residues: CASSSPGLGLFEQYF.